The 22 T cell receptor beta chains below were found in one sample sequenced in a study of T-cell memory formation after mild COVID-19. TCRdb analysed the 5' RACE reads with MiXCR anew, one entry per CDR3 protein. The sample holds about 430,000 distinct CDR3 sequences, 18% seen once. Sequencing was done on a sample of PBMCs or a T cell subset sorted from them (not recorded which). These receptors came from a man aged 18 to 35 who had mild COVID-19 (a few samples of this study predate the infection). Cell type and time point are not known.

This clonotype was seen more than once but under ten times. The V and J genes are TRBV3-1 and TRBJ1-5, with a weak D call TRBD1 (5 bases). This CDR3 is 16 amino acids long. V was pared by 4 bases and J by 0 bases, with 13 bases between. The germline V gene encodes CDR1 LGHDT and CDR2 YNNKEL (reference sequence). CDR3 sequence reads: CASSRGGTDSNQPQHF. In DNA, the CDR3 is TGTGCCAGCAGCCGGGGGGGGACGGATAGCAATCAGCCCCAGCATTTT. Full variable domain (rest looked up from reference TRBV3-1 and TRBJ1-5): DTAVSQTPKYLVTQMGNDKSIKCEQNLGHDTMYWYKQDSKKFLKIMFSYNNKELIINETVPNRFSPKSPDKAHLNLHINSLELGDSAVYFCASSRGGTDSNQPQHFGDGTRLSIL.

This clonotype was counted only a few times. The chain recombines TRBV7-2 with TRBJ1-5; D remains unclear. Germline values: CDR1 SGHTA, CDR2 FQGNSA. This CDR3 spans 15 amino acids. Trimming removed 1 base at V and 4 bases at J, with 11 bases between. The CDR3 protein is CASSLVSGPNQPQHF. DNA for the CDR3: TGTGCCAGCAGCTTAGTATCTGGGCCGAATCAGCCCCAGCATTTT.

This clonotype has only a few counts. This sequence joins TRBV29-1 and TRBJ2-5; D is perhaps TRBD1 (5 bases). The germline V and J ends were trimmed by 4 bases and 5 bases, with 14 bases remaining between them. CDR1 and CDR2 from the germline V gene are SQVTM and ANQGSEA. The CDR3 contains 13 residues. CDR3 residues: CSVVGENRETQYF. CDR3 DNA: TGCAGCGTTGTCGGCGAAAACAGGGAGACCCAGTACTTC.

This rearrangement joins TRBV20-1 to TRBJ1-5; TRBD1 matches 8 bases. CDR3 size: 13 residues. With V trimmed by 6 bases and J by 9 bases, 10 bases remained unmatched. Germline V gives CDR1 DFQATT, CDR2 SNEGSKA (reference sequence). This CDR3 is CSAPGTGPSPQHF. In DNA, the CDR3 is TGCAGTGCGCCCGGGACAGGTCCTTCGCCCCAGCATTTT.

This clonotype was seen a few times. This rearrangement joins TRBV10-2 to TRBJ1-2; the D is unclear. The V gene lost 2 bases and the J gene lost 7 bases, with 11 bases spanning the gap. There are 13 residues in the CDR3. Germline V gives CDR1 WSHSY, CDR2 SAAADI. The CDR3 sequence: CASSESGGVGYTF. CDR3 in DNA: TGCGCCAGCAGTGAGAGCGGCGGGGTTGGCTACACCTTC.

There are a few counts of this clonotype. The CDR3 protein is CASRSPGDSENTEAFF. For the CDR3, the DNA is TGTGCCAGCAGATCTCCCGGGGACAGTGAGAACACTGAAGCTTTCTTT. The chain joins TRBV7-9 to TRBJ1-1, with 7 positions matching TRBD1. This CDR3 spans 16 amino acids. Looked up from germline, CDR1 is SEHNR and CDR2 is FQNEAQ (reference sequence). The J segment lost 1 base and the V segment lost 6 bases, leaving 11 bases of the junction unmatched.

The chain couples TRBV7-6 to TRBJ1-4, with 7 bases aligning to TRBD1. Looked up from germline, CDR1 is SGHVS and CDR2 is FNYEAQ. J was trimmed by 7 bases and V by 2 bases; bases with no gene match: 13. CDR3 length: 17 residues. This chain's CDR3 is CASSLRQGVPLSEKLFF. For the CDR3, the DNA is TGTGCCAGCAGCTTACGTCAGGGGGTGCCCCTTAGTGAAAAACTGTTTTTT.

This clonotype was seen a handful of times. This rearrangement joins TRBV7-2 to TRBJ2-7; D unresolved. This CDR3 has 12 residues. Germline V CDR1 and CDR2: SGHTA, FQGNSA. V shed 1 base and J shed 10 bases, with 11 bases lying between them. CDR3 nucleotides: TGTGCCAGCAGCTTAGGGCTCCTCGGACAGTACGTC. Its translation: CASSLGLLGQYV.

The rearrangement uses TRBV18 and TRBJ2-1; D is undetermined. The CDR3 sequence is 13 residues long. Germline CDR1 is KGHSH and CDR2 is LQKENI. V was clipped by 0 bases and J by 8 bases, with 8 bases between them. CDR3 region: CASSPPAGYEQFF. Written as DNA, the CDR3 is TGTGCCAGCTCACCACCGGCCGGGTATGAGCAGTTCTTC.

This clonotype was detected only a few times. V usage is TRBV5-6 and J usage is TRBJ1-1; D ambiguous. Germline CDR1 SGHDT, CDR2 YYEEEE. The CDR3 contains 14 residues. Trimming stripped 9 bases from V and 0 bases from J, with 15 bases between. The CDR3 nucleotides are TGTGCCACTACCCACCCCTCAGTGAACACTGAAGCTTTCTTT. Translating gives CATTHPSVNTEAFF.

This clonotype has a handful of counts. The chain links TRBV9 to TRBJ2-5; D is undetermined. Trimming took 4 bases from V and 5 from J, leaving 12 bases between them. Germline lookup yields CDR1 SGDLS and CDR2 YYNGEE. The CDR3 has 13 residues. The CDR3 DNA sequence: TGTGCCAGCAGCCCCCGGCCCGGGGAGACCCAGTACTTC. This codes for CASSPRPGETQYF. The variable domain in full, completed from reference TRBV9 and TRBJ2-5, reads DSGVTQTPKHLITATGQRVTLRCSPRSGDLSVYWYQQSLDQGLQFLIQYYNGEERAKGNILERFSAQQFPDLHSELNLSSLELGDSALYFCASSPRPGETQYFGPGTRLLVL.

This clonotype was picked up a small number of times. The V and J genes are TRBV3-1 and TRBJ2-2; D uncertain. The germline V gene has CDR1 LGHDT and CDR2 YNNKEL (reference sequence). There are 15 residues in the CDR3. Trimming pared 1 base from V and 1 base from J, leaving 7 bases between. CDR3 bases: TGTGCCAGCAGCCAAGGGGCACTGAACACCGGGGAGCTGTTTTTT. This codes for CASSQGALNTGELFF. Full variable domain (outside the CDR3, taken from reference TRBV3-1 and TRBJ2-2): DTAVSQTPKYLVTQMGNDKSIKCEQNLGHDTMYWYKQDSKKFLKIMFSYNNKELIINETVPNRFSPKSPDKAHLNLHINSLELGDSAVYFCASSQGALNTGELFFGEGSRLTVL.

V usage is TRBV6-5 and J usage is TRBJ1-6, with 11 bases that match TRBD1. There are 16 residues in the CDR3. Germline V gives CDR1 MNHEY, CDR2 SVGAGI. J was trimmed by 10 bases and V by 5 bases; bases with no gene match: 10. DNA of the CDR3: TGTGCCAGCAGTACCAGGGGGGGACAGGGGGGCTCACCCCTCCACTTT. Translation gives CASSTRGGQGGSPLHF.

Only a few counts were recorded for this clonotype. The chain uses TRBV7-6 and TRBJ2-1; 11 bases align to TRBD2. In germline, CDR1 is SGHVS, CDR2 FNYEAQ. The CDR3 consists of 15 residues. Unmatched junction bases numbered 4, after V lost 2 bases and J lost 7 bases. The CDR3 region has the DNA TGTGCCAGCAGCTTAATAGCGGGGGGGCCAAATGAGCAGTTCTTC. It is translated as CASSLIAGGPNEQFF.

The chain couples TRBV10-2 to TRBJ1-5, with D uncertain. Looked up from germline, CDR1 is WSHSY and CDR2 is SAAADI. V shed 0 bases and J shed 7 bases, with 10 bases lying between them. The CDR3 loop spans 14 amino acids. This chain's CDR3 is CASSESDGGQPQHF. CDR3 nucleotide sequence: TGCGCCAGCAGTGAGTCCGATGGTGGACAGCCCCAGCATTTT.

This clonotype was counted only a few times. The V gene is TRBV5-4, the J gene TRBJ2-4; no clear D. Germline V gene data show CDR1 as SGHNT and CDR2 as YYREEE (reference sequence). The CDR3 is 14 residues long. V was shortened by 4 bases and J by 1 base, with 9 bases between the two germline ends. The CDR3 DNA reads TGTGCCAGCAGCATCCACGGGGCCAAAAACATTCAGTACTTC. Translation: CASSIHGAKNIQYF.

The genes are TRBV20-1 and TRBJ2-7, with unresolved D. CDR1 and CDR2 (germline): DFQATT, SNEGSKA (reference sequence). The CDR3 totals 11 residues. The CDR3 sequence: CSARQQMVKGV. For the CDR3, the DNA is TGCAGTGCTAGACAGCAAATGGTAAAGGGCGTC.

This clonotype has only a few counts. The genes are TRBV12-3 or TRBV12-4 and TRBJ2-1; 8 nucleotides line up with TRBD1. The CDR3 extends over 15 amino acids. The ends lost 7 bases at V and 11 bases at J; junction bases unmatched: 16. Written as DNA, the CDR3 is TGTGCCAGCACCTTCCGGACAGGGAACTTTAATCAGCAGTTCTTC. Its protein is CASTFRTGNFNQQFF.

The rearrangement uses TRBV7-9 and TRBJ1-2, with a possible D match to TRBD1 (5 bases). The CDR3 runs 14 residues. V lost 3 bases and J 2 bases, leaving 10 bases between the germline ends. Germline CDR1 and CDR2: SEHNR and FQNEAQ (reference sequence). The CDR3: CASSLGVQNYGYTF. In DNA form, the CDR3 reads TGTGCCAGCAGCTTGGGGGTACAGAACTATGGCTACACCTTC. The full variable domain, its missing parts supplied by reference TRBV7-9 and TRBJ1-2, is DTGVSQNPRHKITKRGQNVTFRCDPISEHNRLYWYRQTLGQGPEFLTYFQNEAQLEKSRLLSDRFSAERPKGSFSTLEIQRTEQGDSAMYLCASSLGVQNYGYTFGSGTRLTVV.

This clonotype has at least ten counts. This chain links TRBV7-2 with TRBJ1-1; no definite D call. CDR1 SGHTA and CDR2 FQGNSA come from the germline V gene. CDR3 size: 14 residues. The ends were cut back, 1 base at V and 1 base at J, with 7 bases in the middle. The CDR3 spells CASSLVGQNTEAFF. The CDR3 DNA follows: TGTGCCAGCAGCTTAGTGGGCCAGAACACTGAAGCTTTCTTT.

This clonotype was counted a few times. The rearrangement joins TRBV20-1 to TRBJ1-1; unclear D gene. The ends were cut back, 3 bases at V and 0 bases at J, with 11 bases in the middle. The CDR3 length is 14 residues. Germline V gives CDR1 DFQATT, CDR2 SNEGSKA (reference sequence). The CDR3 region is CSASAADLNTEAFF. For the CDR3, the DNA is TGCAGTGCTAGTGCGGCGGATTTGAACACTGAAGCTTTCTTT.

This clonotype was counted only a few times. The chain carries TRBV10-3 and TRBJ2-1, with TRBD2 identical over 10 bases. V was clipped by 7 bases and J by 7 bases; unmatched bases: 7. The CDR3 spans 14 residues. Germline assignment: CDR1 ENHRY and CDR2 SYGVKD. The CDR3 coding sequence is TGTGCCATCAACCCCGGGACTAGCGCGAATGAGCAGTTCTTC. It is translated as CAINPGTSANEQFF.